This T cell receptor beta chain was recovered during a study of post-analysis software for immune sequencing data. Points from the study as a whole: Elevated frequency relative to controls characterized several TRBV segments in patients, TRBV5-6, TRBV5-1 and TRBV20-1 among them.

The CDR3 consists of 15 residues. Looked up from germline, CDR1 is SEHNR and CDR2 is FQNEAQ (reference sequence). Trimming removed 0 bases from V and 4 bases from J, with 12 bases in between. Points on this clonotype: What it recognizes is unknown.

Sequencing libraries made from TCR beta cDNA carried unique molecular identifiers. TCRdb processed the PCR reads anew with MiXCR; each CDR3 protein has one entry. Of 750,000 to 900,000 distinct CDR3 sequences listed, more than 45% were seen once; the top ten hold 4% to 5%. The sample was blood. The rearrangement links TRBV7-9 to TRBJ1-2; no definite D call. The origin of this receptor is a girl under 18 with multiple sclerosis. The CDR3 bases are TGTGCCAGCAGCTTAGCCCCAGCGGGGTCCTATGGCTACACCTTC. It codes for CASSLAPAGSYGYTF.